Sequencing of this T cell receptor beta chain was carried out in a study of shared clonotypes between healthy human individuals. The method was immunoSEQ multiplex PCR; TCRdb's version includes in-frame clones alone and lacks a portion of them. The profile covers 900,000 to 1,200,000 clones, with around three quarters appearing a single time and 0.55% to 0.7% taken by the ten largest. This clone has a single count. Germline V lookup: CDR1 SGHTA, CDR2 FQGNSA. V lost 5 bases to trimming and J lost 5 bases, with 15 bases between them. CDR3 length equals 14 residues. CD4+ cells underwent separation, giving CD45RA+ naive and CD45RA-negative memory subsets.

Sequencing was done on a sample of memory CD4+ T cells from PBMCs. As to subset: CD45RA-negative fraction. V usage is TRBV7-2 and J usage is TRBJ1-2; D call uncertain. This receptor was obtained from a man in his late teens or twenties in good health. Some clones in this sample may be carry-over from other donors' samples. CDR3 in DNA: TGTGCCAGCAGCCCGGACGGCTTCGGTTATGGCTACACCTTC. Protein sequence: CASSPDGFGYGYTF.